The 22 T cell receptor beta chains reported below all come from one sample, sequenced in a study of blood T cell repertoires in COVID-19. Here immunoSEQ multiplex PCR was the method, and the copy in TCRdb shows in-frame clones only, minus some. The table includes 150,000 to 200,000 clones, 86% detected once. Material for sequencing was peripheral blood. The receptor set was obtained from a woman aged 55-69 years with COVID-19, enrolled during active disease.

Only a few counts were recorded for this clone. The chain recombines TRBV18 with TRBJ2-7; 9 nucleotides align to TRBD2. Germline trimming cut 3 bases from V and 5 bases from J; bases unmatched to any gene: 5. Germline V gene lookup returns CDR1 KGHSH and CDR2 LQKENI. The CDR3 spans 14 residues. The CDR3 sequence is CASSPPGLAHEQYF. In DNA form, the CDR3 reads TGTGCCAGCTCACCTCCGGGACTAGCTCACGAGCAGTACTTC. Using reference TRBV18 and TRBJ2-7 for the parts outside the CDR3, the full variable domain is NAGVMQNPRHLVRRRGQEARLRCSPMKGHSHVYWYRQLPEEGLKFMVYLQKENIIDESGMPKERFSAEFPKEGPSILRIQQVVRGDSAAYFCASSPPGLAHEQYFGPGTRLTVT.

This clone has just one count. This chain connects TRBV7-2 to TRBJ2-7, with TRBD1 matching 9 bases. J lost 1 base, V lost 5 bases, and 6 bases had no gene match. Germline V CDR1 and CDR2: SGHTA, FQGNSA. The CDR3 sequence is 15 residues long. The CDR3 loop reads CASSDPGTGSYEQYF. CDR3 nucleotide sequence: TGTGCCAGCAGCGACCCCGGGACAGGGTCCTACGAGCAGTACTTC.

The chain carries TRBV4-2 and TRBJ1-4, with D perhaps TRBD1 (5 bases). Germline loops: CDR1 LGHNA, CDR2 YNFKEQ. There are 13 residues in the CDR3. V lost 10 bases, J lost 4 bases, and 13 bases lay in between. CDR3 residues: CANRQSFNEKLFF. The CDR3 DNA follows: TGTGCCAATCGACAGTCATTTAATGAAAAACTGTTTTTT.

This rearrangement joins TRBV19 to TRBJ1-5; 7 nucleotides match TRBD1. The CDR3 loop spans 14 amino acids. Germline CDR1 is LNHDA and CDR2 is SQIVND (reference sequence). V was pared by 5 bases and J by 4 bases, with 5 bases of the junction left unmatched. DNA of the CDR3: TGTGCCAGTAGTGCAGACAGGGTGAATCAGCCCCAGCATTTT. Translating gives CASSADRVNQPQHF.

This chain uses TRBV7-2 with TRBJ2-7; D uncertain. V was clipped by 1 base and J by 0 bases, with 10 bases between them. CDR3 size: 15 residues. The germline CDR1 and CDR2 sequences are SGHTA and FQGNSA. The CDR3 spells CASSLVPRFSYEQYF. CDR3 coding DNA: TGTGCCAGCAGCTTAGTTCCCAGGTTCTCCTACGAGCAGTACTTC.

The gene calls are TRBV7-2 and TRBJ2-1; 8 bases align to TRBD1. The CDR3 totals 15 residues. CDR1 and CDR2 from the germline V gene are SGHTA and FQGNSA. V lost 5 bases, J lost 12 bases, and 15 bases stayed unmatched. CDR3 DNA sequence: TGTGCCAGCAGCAATTCATTCCGGGACAGGTTTGTGCAGTTCTTC. It is translated as CASSNSFRDRFVQFF. Drawing the rest from reference TRBV7-2 and TRBJ2-1, the complete variable domain is GAGVSQSPSNKVTEKGKDVELRCDPISGHTALYWYRQSLGQGLEFLIYFQGNSAPDKSGLPSDRFSAERTGGSVSTLTIQRTQQEDSAVYLCASSNSFRDRFVQFFGPGTRLTVL.

The rearrangement uses TRBV16 and TRBJ1-2; 9 bases are shared with TRBD1. Trimming removed 0 bases from V and 10 bases from J; junction bases left unmatched: 6. The germline gives CDR1 KGHSY, CDR2 FQNENV. The CDR3 is made up of 14 amino acids. In DNA, the CDR3 is TGTGCCAGCAGCCAATCGGGACAGGGCTTAGACTACACCTTC. Its protein product is CASSQSGQGLDYTF.

The chain joins TRBV5-6 to TRBJ2-1; D is unclear. This CDR3 comprises 13 residues. Germline CDR1 is SGHDT and CDR2 is YYEEEE. V gave up 6 bases and J gave up 3 bases, with 10 bases separating them. The CDR3 bases are TGTGCCAGCACCTTCGTAGTCTACAATGAGCAGTTCTTC. It yields the protein CASTFVVYNEQFF.

In this sample, this clone turned up a few times. The chain's CDR3 is CASSIQGKSYEQYF. The CDR3 region has the DNA TGTGCCAGCAGTATACAGGGGAAGTCCTACGAGCAGTACTTC. V and J are TRBV21-1 and TRBJ2-7; TRBD1 is taken as the D call from the table, unchecked against the DNA. TRBV21-1 is recorded as a pseudogene. The length of the CDR3 is 14 residues.

V usage is TRBV7-9 and J usage is TRBJ1-1; D remains unclear. CDR1 SEHNR and CDR2 FQNEAQ come from the germline V gene (reference sequence). Trimming removed 1 base at V and 2 bases at J, with 11 bases between. The CDR3 has 15 amino acids. The CDR3 region is CASSLGRQVNTEAFF. The CDR3, as DNA: TGTGCCAGCAGCTTAGGACGCCAGGTAAACACTGAAGCTTTCTTT.

This rearrangement joins TRBV4-2 to TRBJ1-6; no firm D call. Germline CDR1 reads LGHNA; CDR2 reads YNFKEQ. This CDR3 comprises 15 residues. V lost 1 base and J 0 bases, leaving 4 bases between the germline ends. Here the CDR3 reads CASSQASSYNSPLHF. DNA for the CDR3: TGTGCCAGCAGCCAAGCTAGCTCCTATAATTCACCCCTCCACTTT.

V gene TRBV6-5 combines with J gene TRBJ1-2; 8 bases line up with TRBD1. The V segment lost 6 bases and the J segment 2 bases; nucleotides outside the gene matches: 8. The CDR3 is made up of 15 amino acids. The germline V gene has CDR1 MNHEY and CDR2 SVGAGI. The CDR3 region has the DNA TGTGCCAGCAGATTAACTCGGACAGGGAACTATGGCTACACCTTC. It codes for CASRLTRTGNYGYTF.

This chain joins TRBV27 and TRBJ1-6; maybe TRBD1 (6 bases). Trimming removed 6 bases from V and 9 bases from J, with 12 bases in between. The CDR3 length is 13 residues. Per germline, CDR1 MNHEY and CDR2 SMNVEV (reference sequence). CDR3 in DNA: TGTGCCAGCAGGCTAGACAGGTTTTCACCCCTCCACTTT. Protein: CASRLDRFSPLHF.

The chain recombines TRBV28 with TRBJ2-7; 9 positions match TRBD1. CDR1 is MDHEN and CDR2 is SYDVKM in the germline V gene. Trimming took 3 bases from V and 3 from J; bases not matched to a gene: 9. The CDR3 runs to 16 residues. CDR3 in amino acids: CASSFPERTGDYEQYF. CDR3 nucleotide sequence: TGTGCCAGCAGTTTCCCCGAACGGACAGGGGACTACGAGCAGTACTTC.

The J gene is TRBJ1-2, the V gene TRBV27, with D possibly TRBD1 on 5 matching bases. V dropped 5 bases and J dropped 4 bases, with 17 bases sitting between them. Germline V gene sequence: CDR1 MNHEY, CDR2 SMNVEV (reference sequence). The CDR3 sequence is 15 residues long. Written as DNA, the CDR3 is TGTGCCAGCAGTCCCGGGTCAGGGATAGCCTATGGCTACACCTTC. This translates into CASSPGSGIAYGYTF.

This chain joins TRBV28 and TRBJ1-1, with 9 bases aligning to TRBD1. Trimming removed 2 bases from V and 5 bases from J; junction bases left unmatched: 9. The V gene's germline CDR1 is MDHEN and CDR2 SYDVKM. The CDR3 covers 16 residues. This CDR3 reads CASSLPDRGRGTEAFF. The CDR3 bases are TGTGCCAGCAGTTTACCGGACAGGGGCCGGGGTACTGAAGCTTTCTTT.

The chain carries TRBV6-5 and TRBJ1-2; the D gene is possibly TRBD1 (6 bases). In germline, CDR1 is MNHEY, CDR2 SVGAGI. There are 16 residues in the CDR3. V shed 0 bases and J shed 7 bases, with 18 bases lying between them. The CDR3 DNA reads as TGTGCCAGCAGTTACTCGACAGGATCCTATCAATCTGGCTACACCTTC. Translated: CASSYSTGSYQSGYTF.

V gene TRBV6-5 combines with J gene TRBJ2-5; no clear D gene. CDR3 length equals 13 residues. Germline values: CDR1 MNHEY, CDR2 SVGAGI. Trimming cost V 5 bases and J 4 bases, with 11 bases left between them. The CDR3 loop is CASSPAGIETQYF. The DNA of the CDR3 is TGTGCCAGCAGTCCGGCAGGAATAGAGACCCAGTACTTC.

The V and J genes are TRBV6-2 or TRBV6-3 and TRBJ1-1; 7 positions match TRBD1. The CDR3 contains 14 residues. V gave up 5 bases and J gave up 0 bases; unmatched junction bases: 3. Germline CDR1 and CDR2: MNHEY and SVGEGT. The CDR3 sequence: CASSPGQLNTEAFF. The CDR3 region has the DNA TGTGCCAGCAGTCCGGGACAGCTGAACACTGAAGCTTTCTTT.

J is TRBJ2-1 and V is TRBV7-9; no definite D call. The length of the CDR3 is 13 residues. Trimming left V 5 bases short and J 8 bases short, with 13 bases between. Germline CDR1 is SEHNR and CDR2 is FQNEAQ (reference sequence). In DNA form, the CDR3 reads TGTGCCAGCAGCAAACGTTCTTCGGATGAGCAGTTCTTC. Translated: CASSKRSSDEQFF.

This CDR3 reads CASSQDWASGRIDTQYF. The CDR3 nucleotides are TGTGCCAGCAGCCAAGATTGGGCTAGCGGGCGGATAGATACGCAGTATTTT. V is TRBV4-2 and J is TRBJ2-3, with 8 bases identical to TRBD2. This CDR3 contains 17 residues. Germline V gene data show CDR1 as LGHNA and CDR2 as YNFKEQ. With V trimmed by 0 bases and J by 5 bases, 10 bases remained unmatched.

This clone occurred a few times. This chain connects TRBV18 to TRBJ2-7; TRBD1 might be the D (5 bases). Germline assignment: CDR1 KGHSH and CDR2 LQKENI. V lost 3 bases, J lost 2 bases, and 11 bases lay in between. This CDR3 spans 14 amino acids. The CDR3 reads CASSPRAVTYEQYF. CDR3 sequence (DNA): TGTGCCAGCTCACCCAGGGCGGTTACCTACGAGCAGTACTTC.